The 21 T cell receptor beta chains listed next were all sequenced from one sample in a study of blood T cell repertoires in COVID-19. Only in-frame clones appear in the TCRdb table, and some are missing; sequencing was by immunoSEQ multiplex PCR. The table has under 200,000 clones, 88% seen once. The sample comprised peripheral blood. The receptor source for this set is a middle-aged man who had recovered from COVID-19.

A single count supports this clone. The rearrangement uses TRBV6-5 and TRBJ1-4, with a weak D call TRBD1 (5 bases). V shed 11 bases and J shed 3 bases, with 13 bases lying between them. The CDR3 is 13 residues long. CDR1 is MNHEY, CDR2 SVGAGI, per germline. This CDR3 is CAGGGVANEKLFF. In DNA, the CDR3 is TGTGCCGGCGGGGGAGTAGCTAATGAAAAACTGTTTTTT.

The chain joins TRBV6-1 to TRBJ2-1; D remains ambiguous. V gave up 1 base and J gave up 0 bases, with 10 bases separating them. The CDR3 contains 16 residues. Germline CDR1 reads MNHNS; CDR2 reads SASEGT. CDR3 sequence: CASSEVERSSYNEQFF. CDR3 DNA sequence: TGTGCCAGCAGTGAAGTAGAACGGAGCTCCTACAATGAGCAGTTCTTC.

V and J are TRBV18 and TRBJ1-3, with no clear D. This CDR3 spans 16 amino acids. Trimming pared 2 bases from V and 0 bases from J, leaving 11 bases between. Germline CDR1 is KGHSH and CDR2 is LQKENI. The chain's CDR3 is CASSPISGSSGNTIYF. The CDR3 DNA is TGTGCCAGCTCACCAATTTCCGGGAGCTCTGGAAACACCATATATTTT.

The rearrangement links TRBV5-1 to TRBJ2-3; possible D gene TRBD2, 5 bases. V gave up 2 bases and J gave up 0 bases, with 19 bases separating them. The CDR3 is 18 amino acids. Germline loops: CDR1 SGHRS, CDR2 YFSETQ. CDR3 nucleotides: TGCGCCAGCAGCTTATGGGCGCGGAGCGGAACTAGCACAGATACGCAGTATTTT. Protein sequence: CASSLWARSGTSTDTQYF. Combining the CDR3 with reference TRBV5-1 and TRBJ2-3 gives the whole variable domain KAGVTQTPRYLIKTRGQQVTLSCSPISGHRSVSWYQQTPGQGLQFLFEYFSETQRNKGNFPGRFSGRQFSNSRSEMNVSTLELGDSALYLCASSLWARSGTSTDTQYFGPGTRLTVL.

V and J are TRBV5-4 and TRBJ2-7, with 9 nucleotides matching TRBD1. The CDR3 consists of 16 residues. Germline-derived CDR1 and CDR2 are SGHNT and YYREEE (reference sequence). V lost 0 bases, J lost 5 bases, and 9 bases stayed unmatched. This chain's CDR3 is CASSLGHPGQGNEQYF. CDR3 nucleotides: TGTGCCAGCAGCTTGGGCCATCCGGGACAGGGAAACGAGCAGTACTTC.

The V call is TRBV6-2 or TRBV6-3, the J call TRBJ2-1; maybe TRBD2 (6 bases). CDR1 is MNHEY, CDR2 SVGEGT, per germline. V was cut by 2 bases and J by 8 bases, with 19 bases left in between. This CDR3 has 16 amino acids. Here the CDR3 DNA reads TGTGCCAGCAGTTACGGGTTGGGAGGCCTTATCGATGAGCAGTTCTTC. Amino acids: CASSYGLGGLIDEQFF.

A single count supports this clone. J is TRBJ1-5 and V is TRBV19; unclear D gene. With 3 bases removed from V and 1 base from J, the gap between germline ends came to 13 bases. CDR1 is LNHDA, CDR2 SQIVND, per germline (reference sequence). This CDR3 has 16 amino acids. The CDR3 region is CASSMDGGLSNQPQHF. The CDR3 DNA follows: TGTGCCAGTAGTATGGATGGAGGGTTAAGCAATCAGCCCCAGCATTTT.

CDR3 in amino acids: CASSFSGQGGYTF. CDR3 bases: TGTGCCAGCAGTTTTTCCGGACAGGGTGGCTACACCTTC. The gene calls are TRBV28 and TRBJ1-2; 8 nucleotides agree with TRBD1. With 3 bases clipped from V and 7 bases from J, the junction kept 4 bases outside the gene matches. Germline CDR1 is MDHEN and CDR2 is SYDVKM. CDR3 length equals 13 residues.

The chain carries TRBV6-2 or TRBV6-3 and TRBJ2-3, with 7 positions matching TRBD2. The germline CDR1 and CDR2 sequences are MNHEY and SVGEGT. This CDR3 spans 15 amino acids. Germline trimming cut 5 bases from V and 3 bases from J; bases unmatched to any gene: 8. The CDR3 sequence: CASSDQGLPTDTQYF. The CDR3 DNA reads as TGTGCCAGCAGTGATCAGGGACTACCTACAGATACGCAGTATTTT.

The V call is TRBV7-9, the J call TRBJ1-6; 8 nucleotides agree with TRBD1. V gave up 0 bases and J gave up 7 bases; unmatched junction bases: 5. CDR3 length: 16 residues. Germline V gene lookup returns CDR1 SEHNR and CDR2 FQNEAQ (reference sequence). DNA for the CDR3: TGTGCCAGCAGCTTAGCCCCGACAGGGGTCAATTCACCCCTCCACTTT. Amino acids: CASSLAPTGVNSPLHF.

This chain uses TRBV7-2 with TRBJ2-2, with D tentatively TRBD2 (7 bases). Germline values: CDR1 SGHTA, CDR2 FQGNSA. V was cut by 5 bases and J by 8 bases, with 15 bases left in between. The CDR3 has 14 residues. The CDR3 DNA follows: TGTGCCAGCAGCCTGGGGGGGCCCGGTGGGGAGCTGTTTTTT. The encoded protein is CASSLGGPGGELFF.

The rearrangement uses TRBV5-6 and TRBJ2-2; tentative D call: TRBD2 (6 bases). This CDR3 is built from 15 residues. V was cut by 7 bases and J by 4 bases, with 17 bases left in between. Per the germline V gene, CDR1 is SGHDT and CDR2 is YYEEEE. The CDR3 sequence: CASAPTGVGTGELFF. Here the CDR3 DNA reads TGTGCCAGCGCGCCCACGGGGGTGGGCACCGGGGAGCTGTTTTTT.

A single count supports this clone. This chain uses TRBV28 with TRBJ1-1; D unresolved. Germline loops: CDR1 MDHEN, CDR2 SYDVKM. This CDR3 has 16 amino acids. The ends were cut back, 0 bases at V and 4 bases at J, with 15 bases in the middle. The CDR3 DNA sequence: TGTGCCAGCAGTTTATGGACCGGTACGGCGGGCACTGAAGCTTTCTTT. Translated: CASSLWTGTAGTEAFF.

The chain combines TRBV27 with TRBJ1-1; D may be TRBD1 (5 bases). Germline assignment: CDR1 MNHEY and CDR2 SMNVEV (reference sequence). CDR3 length: 15 residues. V gave up 6 bases and J gave up 1 base, with 15 bases separating them. The CDR3 is CASSLIGAANTEAFF. The CDR3 DNA reads TGTGCCAGCAGCTTAATTGGGGCAGCGAACACTGAAGCTTTCTTT.

The chain uses TRBV19 and TRBJ1-1; D possibly corresponds to TRBD1 (6 bases). CDR1 is LNHDA and CDR2 is SQIVND in the germline V gene (reference sequence). V dropped 7 bases and J dropped 6 bases, with 18 bases sitting between them. This CDR3 has 14 residues. CDR3 amino acids: CASTPYRERPEAFF. The CDR3 nucleotides read TGTGCCAGTACCCCTTACAGGGAAAGACCTGAAGCTTTCTTT.

This clone was detected a few times. The rearrangement links TRBV7-9 to TRBJ2-7; 9 nucleotides match TRBD1. Germline V gene data show CDR1 as SEHNR and CDR2 as FQNEAQ (reference sequence). The CDR3 totals 13 residues. V lost 5 bases to trimming and J lost 8 bases; unmatched junction nucleotides: 7. CDR3 sequence: CASSPGTGSQQYF. For the CDR3, the DNA is TGTGCCAGCAGCCCCGGGACAGGGTCTCAGCAGTACTTC.

The V call is TRBV18, the J call TRBJ2-2; possible D gene TRBD1, 5 bases. CDR3 size: 15 residues. Germline CDR1 KGHSH, CDR2 LQKENI. Trimming took off 1 base at V and 5 bases at J, with 11 bases between the two ends. The CDR3 loop reads CASSPQTGGTGELFF. The CDR3 DNA follows: TGTGCCAGCTCACCACAAACAGGTGGAACCGGGGAGCTGTTTTTT.

The chain employs TRBV4-3 and TRBJ1-1; D ambiguous. The CDR3 extends over 17 amino acids. The V gene lost 0 bases and the J gene lost 5 bases, with 19 bases spanning the gap. Germline V lookup: CDR1 LGHNA, CDR2 YSLEER. CDR3: CASSQEFGKRVGTEAFF. CDR3 bases: TGCGCCAGCAGCCAAGAATTCGGTAAGAGGGTCGGGACTGAAGCTTTCTTT.

This chain joins TRBV20-1 and TRBJ2-3, with 10 bases matching TRBD2. Trimming cost V 3 bases and J 3 bases; bases outside gene matches: 9. The CDR3 covers 16 residues. Germline V gene sequence: CDR1 DFQATT, CDR2 SNEGSKA (reference sequence). The CDR3 DNA is TGCAGTGCTAGTCATCCTAGCGGGAGTATGACAGATACGCAGTATTTT. Translated: CSASHPSGSMTDTQYF.

The CDR3 nucleotides are TGTGCCAGCAGCTTACCGGGACAGGGAGGCACCGGGGAGCTGTTTTTT. This encodes CASSLPGQGGTGELFF. The chain uses TRBV11-3 and TRBJ2-2, with TRBD1 identical over 9 bases. This CDR3 has 16 amino acids. V was clipped by 2 bases and J by 4 bases; unmatched bases: 5. Germline V gene sequence: CDR1 SGHNT, CDR2 YENEEA.

This clone was recorded once. The rearrangement joins TRBV27 to TRBJ1-3; unclear D gene. V dropped 2 bases and J dropped 0 bases, with 11 bases sitting between them. CDR1 and CDR2 from the germline V gene are MNHEY and SMNVEV (reference sequence). The CDR3 length is 16 residues. The CDR3 DNA reads as TGTGCCAGCAGTTTAATCCCCCTAAACTCTGGAAACACCATATATTTT. Protein: CASSLIPLNSGNTIYF.